These 18 T cell receptor beta chains originate from one sample sequenced in a study of T cell repertoires in cytomegalovirus infection. Each CDR3 protein gets one entry after TCRdb re-called the reads with MiXCR. The profile shows around 900,000 distinct CDR3 sequences, about a third of them singletons. Their specific antigens are unknown. Sequenced material: cultured CD8+ T cells from PBMCs, taken from culture after CMV antigen stimulation. The origin of the receptors is a human donor in good health (CMV status not recorded). Some clones in this sample may be carry-over from other donors' samples.

This rearrangement joins TRBV28 to TRBJ2-2; the D gene could be TRBD1 or TRBD2 (5 bases each). The CDR3 contains 16 residues. Between the trimmed V and J ends, which lost 4 bases and 3 bases, there was a span of 15 bases. Germline CDR1 and CDR2: MDHEN and SYDVKM. The CDR3 loop is CASSSPSGTYTGELFF. The CDR3 DNA is TGTGCCAGCAGTTCACCCAGTGGGACGTACACCGGGGAGCTGTTTTTT.

The chain couples TRBV5-6 to TRBJ2-5; D is perhaps TRBD2 (7 bases). Germline CDR1 is SGHDT and CDR2 is YYEEEE. CDR3 length equals 15 residues. V was shortened by 5 bases and J by 1 base, with 15 bases between the two germline ends. Here the CDR3 reads CASRSRGALQETQYF. CDR3 nucleotide sequence: TGTGCCAGCAGGTCCCGGGGGGCTCTCCAAGAGACCCAGTACTTC.

The chain uses TRBV6-4 and TRBJ2-1; D is undetermined. This CDR3 has 14 residues. CDR1 and CDR2 (germline): MRHNA, SNTAGT. Trimming cost V 0 bases and J 3 bases, with 6 bases left between them. This CDR3 is CASSDSEFYNEQFF. The CDR3 nucleotides are TGTGCCAGCAGTGACTCGGAGTTCTACAATGAGCAGTTCTTC.

This clonotype was observed a few times. CDR3 loop: CASSDSPGSDGYTF. DNA of the CDR3: TGTGCCAGCAGCGACTCCCCTGGGTCGGATGGCTACACCTTC. V gene TRBV7-6 combines with J gene TRBJ1-2, with D hard to call. This CDR3 spans 14 amino acids. In germline, CDR1 is SGHVS, CDR2 FNYEAQ. Deletions cut 5 bases from V and 6 bases from J, with 16 bases between. Complete variable domain (other parts from reference TRBV7-6 and TRBJ1-2): GAGVSQSPRYKVTKRGQDVALRCDPISGHVSLYWYRQALGQGPEFLTYFNYEAQQDKSGLPNDRFSAERPEGSISTLTIQRTEQRDSAMYRCASSDSPGSDGYTFGSGTRLTVV.

J is TRBJ1-3 and V is TRBV7-9; D is perhaps TRBD1 (5 bases). Germline V gene sequence: CDR1 SEHNR, CDR2 FQNEAQ (reference sequence). This CDR3 has 15 amino acids. Trimming left V 5 bases short and J 2 bases short, with 13 bases between. CDR3 DNA sequence: TGTGCCAGCAGCCCTTCGGGACCCACTGGAAACACCATATATTTT. As protein: CASSPSGPTGNTIYF.

The chain is built from TRBV6-5 and TRBJ2-7; D not certain. This CDR3 is 13 amino acids long. Germline-derived CDR1 and CDR2 are MNHEY and SVGAGI. Trimming removed 2 bases from V and 7 bases from J, with 12 bases in between. CDR3 bases: TGTGCCAGCAGTTACCGCCCGGTCCAGGAGCAGTACTTC. It translates to CASSYRPVQEQYF.

For this clonotype: One end of the junction is discordant with germline, which a read error may explain. This sequence joins TRBV27 and TRBJ1-2, with 8 bases lining up with TRBD1. The germline CDR1 and CDR2 sequences are MNHEY and SMNVEV (reference sequence). There are 16 residues in the CDR3. CDR3 bases: TGTGCCAGCAGTTCTAAAGGGACAGGATTTCTCTATAGCTACACCTTC. Its protein product is CASSSKGTGFLYSYTF.

This clonotype was detected only a few times. The V gene is TRBV9, the J gene TRBJ2-1; D unresolved. The CDR3 runs 14 residues. V lost 0 bases and J lost 6, with 10 bases in between. Germline V gene data show CDR1 as SGDLS and CDR2 as YYNGEE. CDR3 sequence (DNA): TGTGCCAGCAGCGTAGACGATCACATCAATGAGCAGTTCTTC. It translates to CASSVDDHINEQFF.

This clonotype was found once. This chain joins TRBV7-9 and TRBJ1-1, with 7 bases aligning to TRBD1. The germline CDR1 and CDR2 sequences are SEHNR and FQNEAQ (reference sequence). The ends lost 0 bases at V and 8 bases at J; junction bases unmatched: 9. The CDR3 is 15 amino acids. The CDR3 region is CASSLAGQEFTEAFF. The DNA for the CDR3 is TGTGCCAGCAGCTTAGCTGGACAGGAGTTCACCGAAGCTTTCTTT.

In its sample, this clonotype was seen many times. The V gene is TRBV7-9, the J gene TRBJ1-1; 8 positions agree with TRBD1. CDR3 length equals 14 residues. J lost 7 bases, V lost 5 bases, and 9 bases had no gene match. CDR1 and CDR2 (germline): SEHNR, FQNEAQ (reference sequence). CDR3 amino acids: CASSPAGTGLEAFF. DNA of the CDR3: TGTGCCAGCAGCCCTGCGGGGACAGGCCTTGAAGCTTTCTTT.

To note about this clonotype: A read error may explain this, as a much larger clone is one base away. The genes are TRBV7-6 and TRBJ2-1; D is possibly TRBD1 or TRBD2 (5 bases each). Between the trimmed V and J ends, which lost 1 base and 4 bases, there was a span of 17 bases. CDR3 length equals 17 residues. CDR1 and CDR2 (germline): SGHVS, FNYEAQ. CDR3 amino acids: CASSLGLWGIGYNEQFF. The CDR3 bases are TGTGCCAGCAGCTTAGGATTGTGGGGGATAGGGTACAATGAGCAGTTCTTC.

This chain uses TRBV11-3 with TRBJ2-2; D remains unclear. Germline-derived CDR1 and CDR2 are SGHNT and YENEEA. V was pared by 4 bases and J by 7 bases, with 4 bases between. The CDR3 loop spans 11 amino acids. The CDR3 reads CASSSVGELFF. The CDR3 nucleotides read TGTGCCAGCAGCTCTGTCGGGGAGCTGTTTTTT.

This chain uses TRBV7-2 with TRBJ2-7, with 9 bases that match TRBD1. Germline CDR1 is SGHTA and CDR2 is FQGNSA. CDR3 size: 17 residues. Unmatched junction bases numbered 15, after V lost 1 base and J lost 8 bases. DNA for the CDR3: TGTGCCAGCAGCTTAGGCCCAGGACAGGGGCTAATTTACCAGCAGTACGTC. Translation gives CASSLGPGQGLIYQQYV.

DNA for the CDR3: TGTGCCAGCATCCAACTCGCGACCCAGTACTTC. It codes for CASIQLATQYF. The chain couples TRBV7-6 to TRBJ2-5; D gene unclear. V lost 7 bases to trimming and J lost 7 bases, with 10 bases between them. This CDR3 region has 11 residues. CDR1 and CDR2 (germline): SGHVS, FNYEAQ.

The genes are TRBV18 and TRBJ1-1, with TRBD1 as a possible D gene (6 bases). V was cut by 0 bases and J by 5 bases, with 13 bases left in between. The CDR3 loop spans 15 amino acids. Germline CDR1 is KGHSH and CDR2 is LQKENI. CDR3 region: CASSPPPRGTTEAFF. CDR3 DNA sequence: TGTGCCAGCTCACCACCGCCTAGGGGGACGACTGAAGCTTTCTTT.

This clonotype appeared many times. The chain carries TRBV7-6 and TRBJ1-1, with D perhaps matching TRBD1 (6 bases). The germline V gene has CDR1 SGHVS and CDR2 FNYEAQ. Trimming stripped 2 bases from V and 1 base from J, with 11 bases between. This CDR3 is 15 amino acids long. CDR3 nucleotides: TGTGCCAGCAGCTTAATGGACAGTCAGAACACTGAAGCTTTCTTT. Protein product: CASSLMDSQNTEAFF.

This clonotype was found a few times. The V call is TRBV7-6, the J call TRBJ1-1; D possibly corresponds to TRBD1 (5 bases). The ends were cut back, 5 bases at V and 3 bases at J, with 10 bases in the middle. The germline CDR1 and CDR2 sequences are SGHVS and FNYEAQ. The CDR3 has 13 residues. CDR3 sequence: CASSPGIDTEAFF. As DNA, the CDR3 is TGTGCCAGCAGCCCAGGGATCGACACTGAAGCTTTCTTT.

The CDR3 loop is CASSSPTGGGNTEAFF. As DNA, the CDR3 is TGTGCCAGCAGCTCGCCGACAGGGGGGGGGAACACTGAAGCTTTCTTT. The chain recombines TRBV7-9 with TRBJ1-1; 9 bases line up with TRBD1. The CDR3 sequence is 16 residues long. V gave up 4 bases and J gave up 1 base; unmatched junction bases: 7. Per the germline V gene, CDR1 is SEHNR and CDR2 is FQNEAQ (reference sequence).